The 11 T cell receptor beta chains listed next were all sequenced from one sample in a study of vaccination and CD4 T cells after COVID-19. Their specific antigens are unknown. Specified treatment: roughly 11-day PBMC culture with coronavirus spike peptide pools or control peptides (ViraFEST assay). The Oncomine TCR Beta short-read assay was what sequenced the DNA obtained from cultured CD4+ T cells. One entry per CDR3 protein, called by TCRdb with MiXCR from the PCR reads. The table shows around 20,000 distinct CDR3 sequences, with over 45% occurring only once. The sample was cultured CD4+ T cells from blood. The receptors here all came from a human donor with COVID-19.

The sample holds a few counts of this clonotype. The rearrangement links TRBV21-1 to TRBJ1-6. TRBV21-1 is noted as a pseudogene. The CDR3 consists of 15 residues. The CDR3 bases are TGTGCCAGCAGCAATCGGGCAGTGAGGAACTCACCCCTCCACTTT. Encoded protein: CASSNRAVRNSPLHF.

The chain links TRBV11-2 to TRBJ1-5; D ambiguous. CDR1 SGHAT and CDR2 FQNNGV come from the germline V gene. Trimming pared 1 base from V and 4 bases from J, leaving 5 bases between. The CDR3 is made up of 13 amino acids. The DNA for the CDR3 is TGTGCCAGCAGCTTAGGATTGAATCAGCCCCAGCATTTT. It yields the protein CASSLGLNQPQHF.

The chain uses TRBV19 and TRBJ1-1, with a tentative D call TRBD1 (6 bases). This CDR3 has 13 residues. Trimming pared 2 bases from V and 4 bases from J, leaving 8 bases between. Germline CDR1 LNHDA, CDR2 SQIVND (reference sequence). CDR3 sequence (DNA): TGTGCCAGTAGTATAAGGGGGGGCACTGAAGCTTTCTTT. Translated: CASSIRGGTEAFF.

J is TRBJ2-3 and V is TRBV5-5; D possibly corresponds to TRBD1 (6 bases). Trimming shortened V by 3 bases and J by 3 bases, and 20 bases separated the two germline ends. The CDR3 sequence is 17 residues long. In germline, CDR1 is SGHKS, CDR2 YYEKEE (reference sequence). The CDR3 is CASSWQPHRERTDTQYF. CDR3 sequence (DNA): TGTGCCAGCAGCTGGCAGCCCCACAGGGAGCGAACAGATACGCAGTATTTT.

The genes are TRBV6-1 and TRBJ1-5; D unresolved. V was clipped by 6 bases and J by 4 bases, with 10 bases between them. CDR3 size: 13 residues. CDR1 and CDR2 (germline): MNHNS, SASEGT. CDR3 amino acids: CASSPYQNQPQHF. The CDR3 DNA sequence: TGTGCCAGCAGCCCTTACCAGAATCAGCCCCAGCATTTT.

The chain combines TRBV5-4 with TRBJ2-7; the D gene is possibly TRBD1 (6 bases). Trimming took off 4 bases at V and 7 bases at J, with 18 bases between the two ends. This CDR3 is 14 amino acids long. Germline values: CDR1 SGHNT, CDR2 YYREEE (reference sequence). The DNA of the CDR3 is TGTGCCAGCAGCCGAGGAACAGGGTTTGGGGAGCAGTACTTC. Protein sequence: CASSRGTGFGEQYF.

The rearrangement joins TRBV18 to TRBJ2-5; D may correspond to TRBD1 or TRBD2 (5 bases each). The CDR3 loop spans 15 amino acids. Per the germline V gene, CDR1 is KGHSH and CDR2 is LQKENI. Between the trimmed V and J ends, which lost 0 bases and 11 bases, there was a span of 19 bases. DNA of the CDR3: TGTGCCAGCTCACCACCGGGGAGACAGATTATTAATCAGTACTTC. Its translation is CASSPPGRQIINQYF.

The chain couples TRBV7-2 to TRBJ2-7, with 9 bases aligning to TRBD2. Trimming at V came to 2 bases and at J to 10 bases, leaving 9 bases not matched to a gene. The CDR3 loop spans 14 amino acids. CDR1 is SGHTA and CDR2 is FQGNSA in the germline V gene. The CDR3 here is CASSLPRGGAPQYF. Here the CDR3 DNA reads TGTGCCAGCAGCTTACCCCGCGGGGGGGCCCCCCAGTACTTC.

This clonotype was seen a handful of times. The chain carries TRBV25-1 and TRBJ2-2; no clear D. Germline lookup yields CDR1 MGHDK and CDR2 SYGVNS. This CDR3 region has 17 residues. V lost 1 base and J 1 base, leaving 13 bases between the germline ends. CDR3 nucleotides: TGTGCCAGCAGTGAATGGGGTTTAGGGAAGAACACCGGGGAGCTGTTTTTT. Translation: CASSEWGLGKNTGELFF.

This clonotype has only a few counts. This chain links TRBV12-3 or TRBV12-4 with TRBJ1-2; D not resolved. V shed 3 bases and J shed 8 bases, with 7 bases lying between them. The CDR3 length is 11 residues. CDR3 in amino acids: CASSFRLGYTF. In nucleotides, the CDR3 is TGTGCCAGCAGTTTTCGTCTGGGCTACACCTTC.

Only one count was recorded for this clonotype. At one end the junction does not follow the germline gene, possibly because of a read error. The chain is built from TRBV11-3 and TRBJ1-3; possibly TRBD1 for D (6 bases). CDR1 SGHNT and CDR2 YENEEA come from the germline V gene. This CDR3 region has 15 residues. The CDR3 DNA follows: TGTGCCGGCAGCCCCCAGCAGGGGTCTGGAAACACCATATATTTT. Its protein is CAGSPQQGSGNTIYF.